This T cell receptor (beta chain) appears in the sequencing data of a study of beta chain features in type 1 diabetes. Study conclusions and caveats: In every one of the four CD4+ subsets, TCRB CDR3s were moderately but significantly shorter in Type 1 diabetes patients. Naive, central memory and Treg TCRB repertoires appeared more alike in patients than in healthy donors. The question left open here concerned HLA type influencing TCRB rearrangement.

Remarks on this clone: As yet, its antigen is unknown.

Trimming took off 5 bases at V and 4 bases at J, with 15 bases between the two ends. This CDR3 comprises 14 residues. Germline V lookup: CDR1 SQVTM, CDR2 ANQGSEA. Expressed TCRB transcripts were sequenced, since all the RNA that had been isolated was reverse transcribed. The protocol was immunoSEQ multiplex PCR, while the TCRdb copy is restricted to in-frame clones and leaves out a portion. The top ten clones hold about 0.05% of a sample with around 250,000 clones, under 70% of them seen once. CD45RO/CCR7/CD25/CD127/CD95/CD27 sorting isolated CD4+ naive, central memory, regulatory and stem cell-like memory cells.

This TCR was recovered from a man aged 25 to 45 in good health. The chain uses TRBV29-1 and TRBJ2-1; D is tentatively TRBD1 or TRBD2 (5 bases each). The source material was naive CD4+ T cells from blood. CDR3 region: CSVTTGTPYNEQFF. The CDR3 DNA is TGCAGCGTTACTACCGGGACCCCATACAATGAGCAGTTCTTC.